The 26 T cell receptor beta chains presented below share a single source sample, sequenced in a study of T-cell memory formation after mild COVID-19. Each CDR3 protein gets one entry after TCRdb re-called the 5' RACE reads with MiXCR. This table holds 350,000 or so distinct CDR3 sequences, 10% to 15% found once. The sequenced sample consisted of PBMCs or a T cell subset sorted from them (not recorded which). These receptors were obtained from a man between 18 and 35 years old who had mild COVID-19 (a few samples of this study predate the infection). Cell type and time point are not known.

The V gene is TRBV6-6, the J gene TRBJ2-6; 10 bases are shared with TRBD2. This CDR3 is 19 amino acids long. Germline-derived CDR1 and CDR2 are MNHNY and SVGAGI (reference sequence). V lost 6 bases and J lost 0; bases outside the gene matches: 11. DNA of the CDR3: TGTGCCAGCAGCAGACCTGGACTAGCGGACTACTCTGGGGCCAACGTCCTGACTTTC. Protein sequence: CASSRPGLADYSGANVLTF.

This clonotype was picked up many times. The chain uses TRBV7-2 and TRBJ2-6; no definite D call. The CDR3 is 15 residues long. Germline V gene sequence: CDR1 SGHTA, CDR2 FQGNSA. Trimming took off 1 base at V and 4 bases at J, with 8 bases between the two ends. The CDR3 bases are TGTGCCAGCAGCTTAGACTTTTCAGGGGCCAACGTCCTGACTTTC. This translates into CASSLDFSGANVLTF.

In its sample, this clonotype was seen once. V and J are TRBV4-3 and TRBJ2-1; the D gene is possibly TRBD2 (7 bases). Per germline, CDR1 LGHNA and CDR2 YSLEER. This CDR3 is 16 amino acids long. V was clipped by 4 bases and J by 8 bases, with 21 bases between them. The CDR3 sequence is CASSPFVRGGADEQFF. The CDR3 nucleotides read TGCGCCAGCAGCCCCTTCGTCCGTGGGGGGGCCGATGAGCAGTTCTTC.

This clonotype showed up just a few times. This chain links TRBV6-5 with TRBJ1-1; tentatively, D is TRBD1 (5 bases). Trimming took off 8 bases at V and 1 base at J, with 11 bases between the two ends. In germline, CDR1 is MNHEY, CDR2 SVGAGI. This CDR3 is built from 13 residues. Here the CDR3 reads CASHTGGNTEAFF. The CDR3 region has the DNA TGTGCCAGCCACACGGGGGGGAACACTGAAGCTTTCTTT.

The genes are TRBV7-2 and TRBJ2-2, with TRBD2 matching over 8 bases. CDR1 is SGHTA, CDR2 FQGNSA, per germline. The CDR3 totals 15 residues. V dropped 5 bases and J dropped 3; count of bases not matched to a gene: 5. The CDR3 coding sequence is TGTGCCAGCAGCGGCATAGCGGGGTACACCGGGGAGCTGTTTTTT. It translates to CASSGIAGYTGELFF. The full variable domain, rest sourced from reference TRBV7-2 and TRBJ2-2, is GAGVSQSPSNKVTEKGKDVELRCDPISGHTALYWYRQSLGQGLEFLIYFQGNSAPDKSGLPSDRFSAERTGGSVSTLTIQRTQQEDSAVYLCASSGIAGYTGELFFGEGSRLTVL.

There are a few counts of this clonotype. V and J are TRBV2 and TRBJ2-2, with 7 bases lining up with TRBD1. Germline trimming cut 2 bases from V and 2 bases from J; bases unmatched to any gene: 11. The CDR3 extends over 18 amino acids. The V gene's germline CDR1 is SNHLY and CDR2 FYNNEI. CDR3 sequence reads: CASSERDRYITNTGELFF. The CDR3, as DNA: TGTGCCAGCAGTGAAAGGGACAGATATATTACTAACACCGGGGAGCTGTTTTTT.

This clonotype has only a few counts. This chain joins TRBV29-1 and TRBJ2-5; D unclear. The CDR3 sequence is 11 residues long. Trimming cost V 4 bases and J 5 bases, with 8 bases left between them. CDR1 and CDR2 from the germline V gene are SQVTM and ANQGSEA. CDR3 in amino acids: CSVVNGETQYF. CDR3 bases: TGCAGCGTTGTAAACGGGGAGACCCAGTACTTC.

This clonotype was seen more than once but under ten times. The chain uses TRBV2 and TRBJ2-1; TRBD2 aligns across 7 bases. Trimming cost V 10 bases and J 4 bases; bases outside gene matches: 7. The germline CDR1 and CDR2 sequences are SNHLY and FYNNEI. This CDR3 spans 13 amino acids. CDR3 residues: CATSGIDYNEQFF. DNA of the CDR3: TGTGCCACCAGCGGGATAGATTACAATGAGCAGTTCTTC.

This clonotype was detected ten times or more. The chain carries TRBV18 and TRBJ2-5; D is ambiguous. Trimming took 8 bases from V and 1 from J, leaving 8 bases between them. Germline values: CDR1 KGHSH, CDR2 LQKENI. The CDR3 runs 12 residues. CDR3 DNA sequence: TGTGCCAGCAGCCCGGTCCAAGAGACCCAGTACTTC. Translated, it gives CASSPVQETQYF.

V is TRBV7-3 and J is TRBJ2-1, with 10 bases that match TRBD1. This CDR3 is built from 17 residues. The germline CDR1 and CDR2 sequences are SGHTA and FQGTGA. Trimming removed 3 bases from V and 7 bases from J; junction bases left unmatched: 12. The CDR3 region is CASSFGLDRGHWNEQFF. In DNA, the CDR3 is TGTGCCAGCAGCTTCGGCCTCGACAGGGGGCATTGGAATGAGCAGTTCTTC.

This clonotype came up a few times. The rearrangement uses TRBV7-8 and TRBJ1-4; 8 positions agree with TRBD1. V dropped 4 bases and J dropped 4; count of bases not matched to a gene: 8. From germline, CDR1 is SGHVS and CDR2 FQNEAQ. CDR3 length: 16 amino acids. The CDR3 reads CASSSRRTGLNEKLFF. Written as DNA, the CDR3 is TGTGCCAGCAGCTCACGTAGGACAGGGCTTAATGAAAAACTGTTTTTT.

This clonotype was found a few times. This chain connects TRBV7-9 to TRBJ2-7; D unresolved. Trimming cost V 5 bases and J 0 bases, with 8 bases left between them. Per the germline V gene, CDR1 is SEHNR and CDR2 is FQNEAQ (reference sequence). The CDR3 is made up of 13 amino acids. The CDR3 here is CASSPPSSYEQYF. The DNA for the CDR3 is TGTGCCAGCAGCCCTCCAAGCTCCTACGAGCAGTACTTC.

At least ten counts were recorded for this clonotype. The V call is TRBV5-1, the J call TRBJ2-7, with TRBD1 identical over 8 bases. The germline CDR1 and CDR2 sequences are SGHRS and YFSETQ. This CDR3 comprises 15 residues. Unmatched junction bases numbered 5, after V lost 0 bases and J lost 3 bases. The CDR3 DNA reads TGCGCCAGCAGCTTGGAACAGGGGGAAAACTACGAGCAGTACTTC. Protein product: CASSLEQGENYEQYF.

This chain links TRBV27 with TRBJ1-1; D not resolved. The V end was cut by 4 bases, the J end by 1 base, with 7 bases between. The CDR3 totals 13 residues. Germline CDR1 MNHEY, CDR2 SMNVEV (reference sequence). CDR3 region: CASSSYGNTEAFF. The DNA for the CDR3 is TGTGCCAGCAGTTCTTACGGGAACACTGAAGCTTTCTTT.

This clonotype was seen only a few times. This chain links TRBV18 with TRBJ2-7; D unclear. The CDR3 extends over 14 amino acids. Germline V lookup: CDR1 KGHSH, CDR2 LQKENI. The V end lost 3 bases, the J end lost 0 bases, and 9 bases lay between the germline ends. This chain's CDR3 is CASSPPSISYEQYV. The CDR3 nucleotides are TGTGCCAGCTCACCTCCCTCTATCTCCTACGAGCAGTACGTC.

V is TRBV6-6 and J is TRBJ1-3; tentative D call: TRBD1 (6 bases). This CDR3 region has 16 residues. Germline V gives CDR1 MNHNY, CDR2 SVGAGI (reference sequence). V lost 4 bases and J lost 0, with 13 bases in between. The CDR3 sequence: CASSLRQANSGNTIYF. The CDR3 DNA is TGTGCCAGCAGTTTGAGACAGGCCAACTCTGGAAACACCATATATTTT.

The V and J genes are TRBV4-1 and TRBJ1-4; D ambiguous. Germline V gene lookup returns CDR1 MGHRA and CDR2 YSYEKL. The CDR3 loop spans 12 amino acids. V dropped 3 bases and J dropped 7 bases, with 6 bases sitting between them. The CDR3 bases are TGCGCCAGCAGCCAGCGCCTTGAAAAACTGTTTTTT. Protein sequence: CASSQRLEKLFF.

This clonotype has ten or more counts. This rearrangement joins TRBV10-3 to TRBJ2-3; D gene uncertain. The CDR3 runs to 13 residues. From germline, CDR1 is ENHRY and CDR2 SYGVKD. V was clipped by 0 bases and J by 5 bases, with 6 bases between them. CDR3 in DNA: TGTGCCATCAGTGAGTCTGACGGAGATACGCAGTATTTT. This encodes CAISESDGDTQYF.

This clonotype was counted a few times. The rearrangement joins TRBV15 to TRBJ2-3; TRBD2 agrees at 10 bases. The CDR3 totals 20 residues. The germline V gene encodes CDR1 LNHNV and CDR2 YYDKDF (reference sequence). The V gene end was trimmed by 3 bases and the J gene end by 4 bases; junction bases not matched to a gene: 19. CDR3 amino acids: CATSSRRPLASGGDPDTQYF. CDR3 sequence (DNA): TGTGCCACCAGCAGCCGCCGCCCCCTGGCTAGCGGGGGTGACCCAGATACGCAGTATTTT.

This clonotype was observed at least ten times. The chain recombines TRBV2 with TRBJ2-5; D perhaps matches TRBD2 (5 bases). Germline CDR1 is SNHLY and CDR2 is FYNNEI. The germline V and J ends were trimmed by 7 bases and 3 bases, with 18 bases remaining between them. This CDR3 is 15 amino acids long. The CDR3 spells CASTIRRGSEETQYF. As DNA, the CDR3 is TGTGCCAGCACTATACGACGGGGTTCGGAAGAGACCCAGTACTTC.

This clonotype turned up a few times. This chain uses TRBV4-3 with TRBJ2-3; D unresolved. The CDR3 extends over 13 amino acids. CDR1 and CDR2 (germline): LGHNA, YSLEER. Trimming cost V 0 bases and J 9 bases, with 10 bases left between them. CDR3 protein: CASSQDRQATQYF. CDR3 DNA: TGCGCCAGCAGCCAAGACCGGCAGGCCACGCAGTATTTT.

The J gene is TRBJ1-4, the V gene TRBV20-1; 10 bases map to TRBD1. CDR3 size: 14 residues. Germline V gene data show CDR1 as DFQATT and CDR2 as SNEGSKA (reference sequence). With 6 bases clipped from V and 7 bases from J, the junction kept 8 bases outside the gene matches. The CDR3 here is CSARKTGGVEKLFF. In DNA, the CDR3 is TGCAGTGCCCGAAAGACAGGGGGCGTTGAAAAACTGTTTTTT.

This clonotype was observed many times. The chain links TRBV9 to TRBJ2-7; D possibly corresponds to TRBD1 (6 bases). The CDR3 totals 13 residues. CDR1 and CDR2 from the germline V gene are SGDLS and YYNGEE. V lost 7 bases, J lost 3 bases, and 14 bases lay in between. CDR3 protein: CASSKQGDYEQYF. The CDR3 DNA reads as TGTGCCAGCTCGAAACAGGGAGACTACGAGCAGTACTTC.

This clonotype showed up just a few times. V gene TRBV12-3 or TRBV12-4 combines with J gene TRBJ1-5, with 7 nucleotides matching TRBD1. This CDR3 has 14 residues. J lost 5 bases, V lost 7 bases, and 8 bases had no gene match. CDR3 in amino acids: CASTLHRGDQPQHF. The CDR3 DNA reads TGTGCCAGCACCCTACACAGGGGCGATCAGCCCCAGCATTTT.

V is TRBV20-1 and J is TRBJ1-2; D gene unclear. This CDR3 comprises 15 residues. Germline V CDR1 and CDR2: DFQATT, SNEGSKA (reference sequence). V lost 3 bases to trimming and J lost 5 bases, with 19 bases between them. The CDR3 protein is CSASPEGPRGYGYTF. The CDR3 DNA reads TGCAGTGCTAGCCCTGAAGGACCCAGAGGATATGGCTACACCTTC.

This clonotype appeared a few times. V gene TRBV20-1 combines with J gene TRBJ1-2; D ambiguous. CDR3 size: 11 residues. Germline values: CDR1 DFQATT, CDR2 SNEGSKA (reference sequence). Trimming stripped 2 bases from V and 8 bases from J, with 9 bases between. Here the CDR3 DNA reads TGCAGTGCTAGACAAACCCGGGGCTACACCTTC. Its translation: CSARQTRGYTF.